Listed below are T cell receptor beta chains from one sample, sequenced in a study of response to subunit inactivated influenza vaccine. Each CDR3 protein is one row after TCRdb ran MiXCR on the RT-PCR reads. The sample has approximately 300,000 distinct CDR3 sequences, around 20% seen once; the top ten hold over 9%. Sequences were derived from PBMCs from blood, sampled about 20 months after vaccination. The origin of the receptors is a man in his fifties or sixties who received an inactivated influenza vaccine. Each CDR3 is given with its conserved first and last residue. The D gene is left open where the match is weak. For some rows the clone size is stated as once, few or many, or as a class when expanded; others skip it.

. TRBJ1-5 . TRBV12-3/TRBV12-4 CASSLYPGCQHF TGTGCCAGCAGCCTTTACCCGGGCTGCCAGCATTTT
. TRBJ1-1 few TRBV5-6 CASSLVASSEAFF TGTGCCAGCAGCTTGGTGGCTTCCTCTGAAGCTTTCTTT
. TRBJ1-2 many TRBV5-6 CASSSAGGYGYTF TGTGCCAGCAGCTCAGCCGGTGGCTATGGCTACACCTTC
. TRBJ1-5 few TRBV6-5 CASSYSTRSNQPQHF TGTGCCAGCAGTTACTCGACCAGGAGCAATCAGCCCCAGCATTTT
. TRBJ1-4 . TRBV15 CATSREGRAIEKLFF TGTGCCACCAGCAGAGAGGGCAGGGCGATTGAAAAACTGTTTTTT
. TRBJ2-3 few TRBV20-1 CSAREGVTDTQYF TGCAGTGCTAGAGAGGGCGTCACAGATACGCAGTATTTT
. TRBJ1-5 many TRBV15 CATSRAVDQPQHF TGTGCCACCAGCAGAGCCGTCGATCAGCCCCAGCATTTT
. TRBJ1-5 . TRBV19 CASAADSNLHYQPQHF TGTGCCAGTGCCGCAGACAGCAATCTCCACTATCAGCCCCAGCATTTT
. TRBJ1-6 . TRBV20-1 CSASGRPGSLLYNSPLHF TGCAGTGCTAGTGGTCGGCCCGGGTCACTCCTCTATAATTCACCCCTCCACTTT
TRBD1 TRBJ2-1 few TRBV19 CASSRTGRAYNEQFF TGTGCCAGTAGTAGGACAGGGAGAGCCTACAATGAGCAGTTCTTC
TRBD1 TRBJ1-2 . TRBV11-3 CASSSTGGVGYTF TGTGCCAGCAGCAGTACAGGGGGCGTCGGCTACACCTTC
. TRBJ2-1 . TRBV3-1 CASSQPGLFTYNEQFF TGTGCCAGCAGCCAACCGGGACTGTTCACTTACAATGAGCAGTTCTTC
. TRBJ2-1 . TRBV11-2 CASSQRTSAYNEQFF TGTGCCAGCAGCCAAAGGACGTCAGCCTACAATGAGCAGTTCTTC
TRBD1 TRBJ2-7 . TRBV5-6 CASSLGQGAFYEQYF TGTGCCAGCAGCCTCGGACAGGGGGCGTTCTACGAGCAGTACTTC
TRBD1 TRBJ1-1 . TRBV20-1 CSAPTGGLGTEAFF TGCAGTGCGCCGACAGGGGGCTTGGGCACTGAAGCTTTCTTT
. TRBJ2-1 . TRBV5-6 CASLRSSYNEQFF TGTGCCAGCTTGAGGAGCTCCTACAATGAGCAGTTCTTC
. TRBJ2-3 . TRBV7-9 CASSLTVMTDTQYF TGTGCCAGCAGCTTAACCGTGATGACAGATACGCAGTATTTT
TRBD1 TRBJ2-3 . TRBV9 CASSVGGRGPDTQYF TGTGCCAGCAGCGTAGGAGGCAGGGGGCCAGATACGCAGTATTTT
TRBD1 TRBJ1-1 . TRBV7-9 CASSPGTEVVMNTEAFF TGTGCCAGCAGTCCCGGGACAGAGGTAGTAATGAACACTGAAGCTTTCTTT
. TRBJ1-1 few TRBV20-1 CSATTGHANTEAFF TGCAGTGCCACTACAGGTCACGCGAACACTGAAGCTTTCTTT
. TRBJ2-1 few TRBV27 CASSFSRGVRARNEQFF TGTGCCAGCAGTTTCTCCCGAGGGGTCCGGGCTAGGAATGAGCAGTTCTTC
. TRBJ1-3 many TRBV28 CASSFSRTPDGNTIYF TGTGCCAGCAGTTTTTCCAGGACACCGGATGGAAACACCATATATTTT
. TRBJ1-2 many TRBV12-3/TRBV12-4 CASSPQGNYGYTF TGTGCCAGCAGTCCTCAGGGAAACTATGGCTACACCTTC
. TRBJ1-1 few TRBV12-3/TRBV12-4 CASSLLRKWPFESTEAFF TGTGCCAGCAGTCTACTCCGGAAATGGCCCTTTGAGAGCACTGAAGCTTTCTTT
. TRBJ1-5 . TRBV28 CASSLARAGPQHF TGTGCCAGCAGTTTAGCGCGGGCTGGGCCCCAGCATTTT
TRBD1 TRBJ1-5 . TRBV24-1 CATSEGTGFSNQPQHF TGTGCCACCAGTGAAGGGACAGGGTTTAGCAATCAGCCCCAGCATTTT
TRBD1 TRBJ1-5 few TRBV19 CASSIELGQIGYNQPQHF TGTGCCAGTAGTATCGAATTGGGACAGATTGGCTACAATCAGCCCCAGCATTTT
TRBD1 TRBJ1-3 many TRBV5-1 CASSLVQGAGNTIYF TGCGCCAGCAGCTTGGTACAGGGGGCTGGAAACACCATATATTTT
TRBD1 TRBJ2-5 few TRBV5-1 CASSTWGQDQETQYF TGCGCCAGCAGCACGTGGGGACAGGACCAAGAGACCCAGTACTTC
TRBD2 TRBJ2-2 few TRBV4-3 CASSFEQLAGNTGELFF TGCGCCAGCAGCTTTGAGCAACTAGCGGGGAACACCGGGGAGCTGTTTTTT
. TRBJ2-1 . TRBV29-1 CSVEVGASEQFF TGCAGCGTTGAAGTGGGGGCGAGTGAGCAGTTCTTC
. TRBJ2-7 . TRBV20-1 CSASDTTYEQYF TGCAGTGCTAGCGACACTACCTACGAGCAGTACTTC